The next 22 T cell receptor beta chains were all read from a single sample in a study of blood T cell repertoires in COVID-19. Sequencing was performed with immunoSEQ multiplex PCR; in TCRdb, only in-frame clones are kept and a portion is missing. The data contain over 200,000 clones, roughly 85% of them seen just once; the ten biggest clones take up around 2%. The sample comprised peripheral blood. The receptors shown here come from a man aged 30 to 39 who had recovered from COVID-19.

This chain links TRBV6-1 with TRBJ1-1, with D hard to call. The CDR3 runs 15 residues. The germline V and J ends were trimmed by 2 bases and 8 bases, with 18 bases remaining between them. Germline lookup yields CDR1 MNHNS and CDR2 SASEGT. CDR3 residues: CASSEPVGRAEEAFF. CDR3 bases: TGTGCCAGCAGTGAACCCGTCGGGAGGGCCGAGGAAGCTTTCTTT.

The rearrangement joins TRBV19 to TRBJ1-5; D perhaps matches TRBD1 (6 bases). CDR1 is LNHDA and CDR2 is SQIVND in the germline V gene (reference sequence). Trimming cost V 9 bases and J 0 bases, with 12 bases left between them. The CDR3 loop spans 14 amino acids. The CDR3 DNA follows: TGTGCCAGCCTTTACAGGGCTAGCAATCAGCCCCAGCATTTT. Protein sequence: CASLYRASNQPQHF.

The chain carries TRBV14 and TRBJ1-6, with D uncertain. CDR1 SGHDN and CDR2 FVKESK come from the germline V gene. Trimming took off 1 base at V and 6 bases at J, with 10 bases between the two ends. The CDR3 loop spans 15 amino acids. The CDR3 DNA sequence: TGTGCCAGCAGCCAAGTTTCCATTTTTAATTCACCCCTCCACTTT. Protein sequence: CASSQVSIFNSPLHF.

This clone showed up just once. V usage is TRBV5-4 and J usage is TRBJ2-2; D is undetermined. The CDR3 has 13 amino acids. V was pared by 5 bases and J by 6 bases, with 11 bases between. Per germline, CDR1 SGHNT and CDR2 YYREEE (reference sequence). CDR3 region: CASRFVGSGELFF. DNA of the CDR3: TGTGCCAGCAGGTTCGTCGGGTCCGGGGAGCTGTTTTTT.

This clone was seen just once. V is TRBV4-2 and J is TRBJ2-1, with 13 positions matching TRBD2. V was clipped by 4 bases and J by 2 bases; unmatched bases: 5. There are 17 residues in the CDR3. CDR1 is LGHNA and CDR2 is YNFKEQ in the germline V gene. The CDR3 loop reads CASSPGTSGKPYNEQFF. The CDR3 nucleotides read TGTGCCAGCAGCCCCGGGACTAGCGGGAAACCCTACAATGAGCAGTTCTTC.

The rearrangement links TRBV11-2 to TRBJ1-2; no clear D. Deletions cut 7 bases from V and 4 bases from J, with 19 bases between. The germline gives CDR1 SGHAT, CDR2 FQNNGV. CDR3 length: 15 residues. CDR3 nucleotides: TGTGCCAGCATAAGAGCGGGCCGGGGAAGCTATGGCTACACCTTC. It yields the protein CASIRAGRGSYGYTF.

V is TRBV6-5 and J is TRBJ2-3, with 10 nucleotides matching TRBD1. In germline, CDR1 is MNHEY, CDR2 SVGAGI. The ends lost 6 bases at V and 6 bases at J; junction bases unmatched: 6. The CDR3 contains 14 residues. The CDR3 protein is CASRLDRGRDTQYF. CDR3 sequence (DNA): TGTGCCAGCAGGTTAGACAGGGGGCGCGATACGCAGTATTTT.

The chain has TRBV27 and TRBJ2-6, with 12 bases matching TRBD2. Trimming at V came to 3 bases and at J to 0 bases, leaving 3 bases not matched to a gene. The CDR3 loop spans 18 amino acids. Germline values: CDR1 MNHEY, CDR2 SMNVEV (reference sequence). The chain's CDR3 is CASSFSSGGASGANVLTF. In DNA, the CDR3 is TGTGCCAGCAGTTTTTCTAGCGGGGGGGCCTCTGGGGCCAACGTCCTGACTTTC. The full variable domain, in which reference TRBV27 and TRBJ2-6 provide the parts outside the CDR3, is EAQVTQNPRYLITVTGKKLTVTCSQNMNHEYMSWYRQDPGLGLRQIYYSMNVEVTDKGDVPEGYKVSRKEKRNFPLILESPSPNQTSLYFCASSFSSGGASGANVLTFGAGSRLTVL.

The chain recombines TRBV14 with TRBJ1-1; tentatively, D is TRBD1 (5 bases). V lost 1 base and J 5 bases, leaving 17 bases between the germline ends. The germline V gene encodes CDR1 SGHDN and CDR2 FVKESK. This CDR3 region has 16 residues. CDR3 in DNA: TGTGCCAGCAGCCAAGCTCTTTTAGGGGCCGGGACTGAAGCTTTCTTT. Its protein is CASSQALLGAGTEAFF.

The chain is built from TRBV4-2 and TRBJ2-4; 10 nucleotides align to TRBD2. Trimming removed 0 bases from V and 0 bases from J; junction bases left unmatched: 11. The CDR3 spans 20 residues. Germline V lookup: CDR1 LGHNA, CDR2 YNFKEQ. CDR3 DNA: TGTGCCAGCAGCCAAGATCGGAGTAGCGGGGGGTCTGTAGCCAAAAACATTCAGTACTTC. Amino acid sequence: CASSQDRSSGGSVAKNIQYF.

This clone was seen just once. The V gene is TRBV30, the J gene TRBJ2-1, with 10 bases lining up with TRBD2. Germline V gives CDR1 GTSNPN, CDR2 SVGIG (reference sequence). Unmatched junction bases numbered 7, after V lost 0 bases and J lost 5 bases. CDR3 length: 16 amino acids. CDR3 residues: CAWSVGSLAGDNEQFF. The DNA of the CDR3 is TGTGCCTGGAGTGTAGGAAGCCTAGCGGGGGACAATGAGCAGTTCTTC.

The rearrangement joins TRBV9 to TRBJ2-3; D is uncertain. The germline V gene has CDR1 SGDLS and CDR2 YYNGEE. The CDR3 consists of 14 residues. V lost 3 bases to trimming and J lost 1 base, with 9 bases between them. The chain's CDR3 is CASSEQSRTDTQYF. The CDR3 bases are TGTGCCAGCAGCGAACAGTCCCGCACAGATACGCAGTATTTT. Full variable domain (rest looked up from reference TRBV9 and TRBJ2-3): DSGVTQTPKHLITATGQRVTLRCSPRSGDLSVYWYQQSLDQGLQFLIQYYNGEERAKGNILERFSAQQFPDLHSELNLSSLELGDSALYFCASSEQSRTDTQYFGPGTRLTVL.

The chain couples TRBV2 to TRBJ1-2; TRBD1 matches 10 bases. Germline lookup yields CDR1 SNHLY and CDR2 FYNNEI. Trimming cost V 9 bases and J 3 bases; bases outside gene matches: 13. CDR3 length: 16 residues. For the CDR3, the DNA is TGTGCCAGAGGGGGCCCGGGACAGGGGATTGACTATGGCTACACCTTC. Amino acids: CARGGPGQGIDYGYTF.

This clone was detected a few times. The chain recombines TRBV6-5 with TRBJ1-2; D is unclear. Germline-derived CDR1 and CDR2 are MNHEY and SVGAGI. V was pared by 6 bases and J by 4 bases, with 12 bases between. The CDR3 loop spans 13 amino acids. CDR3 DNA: TGTGCCAGCAGCCTTGACGGACTCTATGGCTACACCTTC. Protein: CASSLDGLYGYTF.

The CDR3 DNA reads as TGCGCCAGCAGCCCGGGGGGGGCAAATGAAAAACTGTTTTTT. It translates to CASSPGGANEKLFF. V and J are TRBV4-3 and TRBJ1-4; tentatively, D is TRBD1 (6 bases). Germline V gives CDR1 LGHNA, CDR2 YSLEER. The CDR3 consists of 14 residues. V was cut by 4 bases and J by 5 bases, with 11 bases left in between.

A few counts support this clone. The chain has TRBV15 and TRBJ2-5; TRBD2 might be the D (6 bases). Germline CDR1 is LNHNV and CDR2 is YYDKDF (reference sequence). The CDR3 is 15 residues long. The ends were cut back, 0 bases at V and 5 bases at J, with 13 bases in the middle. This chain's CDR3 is CATSRDRSGEETQYF. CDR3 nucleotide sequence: TGTGCCACCAGCAGAGATCGTTCGGGGGAGGAGACCCAGTACTTC.

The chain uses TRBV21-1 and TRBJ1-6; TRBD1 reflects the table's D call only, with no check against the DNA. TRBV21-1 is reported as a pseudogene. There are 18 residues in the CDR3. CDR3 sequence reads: CASSKPPRDREEKAPLHF. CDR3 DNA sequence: TGTGCCAGCAGCAAGCCCCCTCGGGACAGGGAGGAAAAGGCGCCCCTCCACTTT.

The CDR3 sequence is CASRATGANEKLFF. Written as DNA, the CDR3 is TGTGCCAGCAGAGCGACAGGGGCAAATGAAAAACTGTTTTTT. The chain joins TRBV2 to TRBJ1-4; 8 bases fit TRBD1. This CDR3 region has 14 residues. Germline V lookup: CDR1 SNHLY, CDR2 FYNNEI. V gave up 6 bases and J gave up 5 bases; unmatched junction bases: 5.

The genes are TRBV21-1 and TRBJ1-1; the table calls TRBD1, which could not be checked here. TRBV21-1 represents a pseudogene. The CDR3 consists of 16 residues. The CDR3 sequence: CASCQELGQGNTEAFF. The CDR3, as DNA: TGTGCCAGCTGTCAAGAATTGGGACAGGGGAACACTGAAGCTTTCTTT.

CDR3 DNA sequence: TGTGCCAGCAGTTTAGGGGCGGCGTACCAAGAGACCCAGTACTTC. Protein: CASSLGAAYQETQYF. The chain couples TRBV28 to TRBJ2-5; D is possibly TRBD1 (5 bases). CDR1 is MDHEN, CDR2 SYDVKM, per germline. This CDR3 has 15 amino acids. V lost 2 bases and J 0 bases, leaving 10 bases between the germline ends.

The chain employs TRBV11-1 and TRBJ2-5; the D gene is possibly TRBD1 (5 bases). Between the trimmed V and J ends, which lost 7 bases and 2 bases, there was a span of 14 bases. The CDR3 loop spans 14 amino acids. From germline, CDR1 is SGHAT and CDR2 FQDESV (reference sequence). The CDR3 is CASTTSGLQETQYF. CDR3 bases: TGTGCCAGCACCACTTCAGGGCTACAAGAGACCCAGTACTTC.

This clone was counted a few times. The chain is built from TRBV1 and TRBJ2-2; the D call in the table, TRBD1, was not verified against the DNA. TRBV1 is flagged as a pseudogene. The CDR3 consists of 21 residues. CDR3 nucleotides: TGCACCAGCAGCCCTCAGAATCCCGCCTTGGACAGGCCTTCGGGCACCGGGGAGCTGTTTTTT. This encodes CTSSPQNPALDRPSGTGELFF.